One and the same sample provided the 16 T cell receptor beta chains below, sequenced in a study of persistence of HIV-infected CD4 T cells (dated by TCRdb to 2018 to 2020). These receptors have no known antigen. The immunoSEQ hsTCRB assay version 4, run in survey mode, was used to sequence TCRbeta repertoires from genomic DNA. Sourced from immuneACCESS, this table was stored by TCRdb with only in-frame sequences that have V and J called. A share of the clones is absent; for the studies checked, an unresolved V gene accounts for under half, and the remainder has no known explanation. The sample data list about 21,000 clones, and approximately 78% of these were observed just once. The biggest ten clones account for about 7% of the sample. In the paper's terms, the treatment or condition label means: suppressive antiretroviral therapy. Cells were stimulated with lysates of CMV-infected fibroblasts at roughly 10 ug/mL. CD4+ T cells that responded were sorted based on upregulation of both CD40 ligand and CD69.

This specimen consisted of CD4+ T cells sorted from PBMCs after roughly 20-hour stimulation, obtained from a patient who received antiretroviral therapy. In the paper's terms, the cell subset or site label means: CD40L+CD69+ CD4 T cells responding to CMV lysate. These receptors were collected from an adult man with HIV who was CMV-seropositive.

This clone was counted once. The genes are TRBV7-8 and TRBJ2-7; D ambiguous. The CDR3 sequence is 14 residues long. The germline V gene encodes CDR1 SGHVS and CDR2 FQNEAQ. V lost 6 bases and J 8 bases, leaving 20 bases between the germline ends. CDR3 residues: CASSFHTNTDQQYF. The CDR3 DNA is TGTGCCAGCAGTTTCCACACCAATACGGATCAGCAGTACTTC.

This clone showed up just a few times. The chain combines TRBV18 with TRBJ2-2, with unresolved D. This CDR3 comprises 17 residues. From germline, CDR1 is KGHSH and CDR2 LQKENI. V was clipped by 3 bases and J by 7 bases, with 21 bases between them. The CDR3 is CASSPPGHMAGNGELFF. DNA of the CDR3: TGTGCCAGCTCACCGCCGGGCCACATGGCTGGGAACGGGGAGCTGTTTTTT.

J is TRBJ1-6 and V is TRBV28; unclear D gene. This CDR3 spans 12 amino acids. The germline CDR1 and CDR2 sequences are MDHEN and SYDVKM. V lost 6 bases to trimming and J lost 9 bases, with 9 bases between them. CDR3 sequence: CASRAQFSPLHF. The CDR3 DNA follows: TGTGCCAGCAGGGCCCAATTTTCACCCCTCCACTTT.

The CDR3 DNA reads as TGTGCCAGCAGCCAGGGGGACTCACCCCTCCACTTT. Translated: CASSQGDSPLHF. The genes are TRBV5-6 and TRBJ1-6; 7 bases agree with TRBD1. This CDR3 comprises 12 residues. The trim removed 4 bases at V and 10 bases at J, leaving 2 bases unmatched. Germline CDR1 is SGHDT and CDR2 is YYEEEE. Together with reference TRBV5-6 and TRBJ1-6, the CDR3 gives the full variable domain: DAGVTQSPTHLIKTRGQQVTLRCSPKSGHDTVSWYQQALGQGPQFIFQYYEEEERQRGNFPDRFSGHQFPNYSSELNVNALLLGDSALYLCASSQGDSPLHFGNGTRLTVT.

Here the CDR3 DNA reads TGCGCCAGCAGCCTGGGGGGGGAAAAACTGTTTTTT. Translating it yields CASSLGGEKLFF. The chain links TRBV4-1 to TRBJ1-4, with D maybe TRBD1 (5 bases). From germline, CDR1 is MGHRA and CDR2 YSYEKL. The CDR3 length is 12 residues. V lost 4 bases and J lost 8, with 8 bases in between.

The sample holds a few counts of this clone. V gene TRBV5-6 combines with J gene TRBJ1-2; D is perhaps TRBD1 (6 bases). This CDR3 has 14 residues. Germline V CDR1 and CDR2: SGHDT, YYEEEE. V lost 0 bases and J 6 bases, leaving 12 bases between the germline ends. The CDR3 DNA follows: TGTGCCAGCAGCTTGGATAGGGGGTTCGATGGCTACACCTTC. It is translated as CASSLDRGFDGYTF.

Comment on this clone: At the DNA level, this CDR3 is encoded by other sequences in the same sample as well. The chain links TRBV5-1 to TRBJ1-5; TRBD1 is a possible D gene (5 bases). Looked up from germline, CDR1 is SGHRS and CDR2 is YFSETQ. V was shortened by 0 bases and J by 3 bases, with 10 bases between the two germline ends. This CDR3 contains 15 residues. CDR3 DNA sequence: TGCGCCAGCAGCTTGGGGGACCTTCCCAATCAGCCCCAGCATTTT. Translating it yields CASSLGDLPNQPQHF.

Concerning this clone itself: Other nucleotide sequences from this sample produce the same CDR3. J is TRBJ2-2 and V is TRBV5-1, with TRBD1 matching 8 bases. V dropped 4 bases and J dropped 7; count of bases not matched to a gene: 6. This CDR3 has 14 residues. The germline V gene has CDR1 SGHRS and CDR2 YFSETQ. The CDR3: CASSPDRVGGELFF. The CDR3 DNA reads as TGCGCCAGCAGCCCGGACAGGGTGGGCGGGGAGCTGTTTTTT.

This sequence joins TRBV2 and TRBJ2-3; 12 positions agree with TRBD2. Unmatched junction bases numbered 15, after V lost 9 bases and J lost 2 bases. Looked up from germline, CDR1 is SNHLY and CDR2 is FYNNEI. This CDR3 comprises 18 residues. CDR3 nucleotide sequence: TGTGCCAGGTCGAAGACTAGCGGGGGCCCATCCTCCACAGATACGCAGTATTTT. Residues: CARSKTSGGPSSTDTQYF.

The rearrangement joins TRBV6-5 to TRBJ2-1; a weak D match, TRBD1 (5 bases). Germline V CDR1 and CDR2: MNHEY, SVGAGI. The V and J ends lost 8 bases and 7 bases respectively, with 18 bases between them. The CDR3 runs to 14 residues. Here the CDR3 DNA reads TGTGCCAGCCGAAGGGGTACGAGGTCTAATGAGCAGTTCTTC. Translating it yields CASRRGTRSNEQFF.

This clone showed up just once. The chain employs TRBV10-3 and TRBJ2-1; D might be TRBD1 (6 bases). Germline CDR1 reads ENHRY; CDR2 reads SYGVKD. This CDR3 is 15 amino acids long. The V and J ends lost 6 bases and 0 bases respectively, with 12 bases between them. The CDR3 sequence: CAIRSDRSSYNEQFF. CDR3 nucleotide sequence: TGTGCCATCAGGTCAGACAGGTCCTCCTACAATGAGCAGTTCTTC.

The chain recombines TRBV12-3 or TRBV12-4 with TRBJ2-5; D gene uncertain. With 4 bases removed from V and 5 bases from J, the gap between germline ends came to 5 bases. This CDR3 has 11 amino acids. DNA for the CDR3: TGTGCCAGCAGTTCTTCCGAGACCCAGTACTTC. Encoded protein: CASSSSETQYF.

This chain connects TRBV13 to TRBJ2-7; 8 bases line up with TRBD1. The CDR3 is 15 residues long. J lost 3 bases, V lost 3 bases, and 7 bases had no gene match. The germline V gene has CDR1 PRHDT and CDR2 FYEKMQ (reference sequence). CDR3: CASSFRAGGIYEQYF. CDR3 coding DNA: TGTGCCAGCAGCTTCCGTGCAGGGGGCATCTACGAGCAGTACTTC.

This chain links TRBV7-9 with TRBJ2-1, with 7 nucleotides matching TRBD1. J gave up 4 bases and V 1 base, and 7 bases lay outside the gene matches. The CDR3 sequence is 16 residues long. CDR1 and CDR2 from the germline V gene are SEHNR and FQNEAQ (reference sequence). CDR3 residues: CASSLVDREGYNEQFF. In nucleotides, the CDR3 is TGTGCCAGCAGCTTAGTCGACAGGGAAGGGTACAATGAGCAGTTCTTC.

The chain joins TRBV24-1 to TRBJ1-1; TRBD1 matches 7 bases. This CDR3 has 13 residues. Germline CDR1 is KGHDR and CDR2 is SFDVKD. Trimming took 3 bases from V and 9 from J; bases not matched to a gene: 6. This CDR3 is CATSDHTRGKAFF. The CDR3 nucleotides are TGTGCCACCAGTGATCATACCAGGGGGAAAGCTTTCTTT.

This rearrangement joins TRBV28 to TRBJ1-3; 8 bases agree with TRBD1. The germline V gene encodes CDR1 MDHEN and CDR2 SYDVKM. CDR3 length: 14 residues. Trimming took 7 bases from V and 3 from J; bases not matched to a gene: 5. This CDR3 is CASTQGAGGNTIYF. The CDR3 DNA reads TGTGCCAGCACCCAGGGGGCAGGTGGAAACACCATATATTTT.